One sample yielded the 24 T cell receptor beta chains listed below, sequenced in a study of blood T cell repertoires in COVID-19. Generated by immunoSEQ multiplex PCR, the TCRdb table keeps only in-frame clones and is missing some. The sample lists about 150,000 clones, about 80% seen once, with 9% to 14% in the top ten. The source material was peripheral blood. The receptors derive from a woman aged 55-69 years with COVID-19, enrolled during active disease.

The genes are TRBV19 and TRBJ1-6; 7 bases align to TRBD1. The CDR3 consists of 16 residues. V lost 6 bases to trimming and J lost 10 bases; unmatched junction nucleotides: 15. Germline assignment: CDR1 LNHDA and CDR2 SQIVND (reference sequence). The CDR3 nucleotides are TGTGCCAGTAGCCCCCGACAGGGAACGTTAGGATCACCCCTCCACTTT. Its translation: CASSPRQGTLGSPLHF.

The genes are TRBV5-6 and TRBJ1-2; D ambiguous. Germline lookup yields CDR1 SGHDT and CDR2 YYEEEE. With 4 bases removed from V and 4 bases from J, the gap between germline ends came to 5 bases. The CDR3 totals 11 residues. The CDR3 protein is CASSKLYGYTF. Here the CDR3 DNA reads TGTGCCAGCAGCAAACTCTATGGCTACACCTTC.

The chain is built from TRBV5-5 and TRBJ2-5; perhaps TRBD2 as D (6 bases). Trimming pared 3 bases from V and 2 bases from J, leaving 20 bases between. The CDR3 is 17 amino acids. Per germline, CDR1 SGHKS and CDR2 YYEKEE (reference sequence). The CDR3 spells CASSSWFTGDGQETQYF. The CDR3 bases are TGTGCCAGCAGCTCCTGGTTTACGGGGGATGGGCAAGAGACCCAGTACTTC.

The CDR3 spells CASSLGAGRSNQPQHF. In DNA, the CDR3 is TGTGCCAGCAGCTTGGGGGCGGGGAGAAGCAATCAGCCCCAGCATTTT. The chain combines TRBV5-6 with TRBJ1-5; D gene uncertain. Germline V gene data show CDR1 as SGHDT and CDR2 as YYEEEE. Trimming removed 0 bases from V and 1 base from J, with 11 bases in between. The CDR3 extends over 16 amino acids.

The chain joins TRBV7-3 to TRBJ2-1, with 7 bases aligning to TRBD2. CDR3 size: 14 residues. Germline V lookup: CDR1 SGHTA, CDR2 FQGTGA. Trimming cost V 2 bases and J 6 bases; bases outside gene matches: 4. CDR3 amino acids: CASSLAGALNEQFF. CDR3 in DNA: TGTGCCAGCAGCTTAGCGGGAGCCCTCAATGAGCAGTTCTTC.

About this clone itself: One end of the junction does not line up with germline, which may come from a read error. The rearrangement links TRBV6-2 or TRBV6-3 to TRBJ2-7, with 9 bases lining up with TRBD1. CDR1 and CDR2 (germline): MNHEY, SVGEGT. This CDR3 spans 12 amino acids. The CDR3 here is CASSYFLGTGFF. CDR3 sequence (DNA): TGTGCCAGCAGTTACTTCCTCGGGACAGGGTTTTTC.

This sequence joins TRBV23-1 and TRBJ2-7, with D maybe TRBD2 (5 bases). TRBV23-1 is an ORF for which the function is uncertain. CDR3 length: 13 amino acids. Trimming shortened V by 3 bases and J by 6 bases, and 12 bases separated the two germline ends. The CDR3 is CASSHHGLIEQYF. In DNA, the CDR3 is TGCGCCAGCAGTCACCATGGACTTATCGAGCAGTACTTC.

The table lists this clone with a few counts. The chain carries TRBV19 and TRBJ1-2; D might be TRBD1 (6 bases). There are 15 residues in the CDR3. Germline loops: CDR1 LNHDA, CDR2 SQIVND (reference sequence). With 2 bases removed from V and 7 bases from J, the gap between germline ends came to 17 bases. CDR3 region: CASSITSQGLIGYTF. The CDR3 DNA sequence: TGTGCCAGTAGTATAACATCGCAGGGGTTGATTGGCTACACCTTC. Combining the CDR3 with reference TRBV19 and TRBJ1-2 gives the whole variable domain DGGITQSPKYLFRKEGQNVTLSCEQNLNHDAMYWYRQDPGQGLRLIYYSQIVNDFQKGDIAEGYSVSREKKESFPLTVTSAQKNPTAFYLCASSITSQGLIGYTFGSGTRLTVV.

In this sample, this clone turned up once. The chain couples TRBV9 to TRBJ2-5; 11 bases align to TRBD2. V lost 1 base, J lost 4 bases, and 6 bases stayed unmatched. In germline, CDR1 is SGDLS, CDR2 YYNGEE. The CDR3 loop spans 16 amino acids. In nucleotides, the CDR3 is TGTGCCAGCAGCGTAACTAGCGGGGGTCATGGAGAGACCCAGTACTTC. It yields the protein CASSVTSGGHGETQYF.

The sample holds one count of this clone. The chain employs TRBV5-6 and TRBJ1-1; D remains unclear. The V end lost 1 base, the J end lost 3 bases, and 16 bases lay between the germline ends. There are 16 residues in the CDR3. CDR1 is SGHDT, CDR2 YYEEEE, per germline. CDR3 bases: TGTGCCAGCAGCTTGAGTAGCGCCTATGCGGACACTGAAGCTTTCTTT. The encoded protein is CASSLSSAYADTEAFF. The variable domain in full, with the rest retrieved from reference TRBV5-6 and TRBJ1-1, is DAGVTQSPTHLIKTRGQQVTLRCSPKSGHDTVSWYQQALGQGPQFIFQYYEEEERQRGNFPDRFSGHQFPNYSSELNVNALLLGDSALYLCASSLSSAYADTEAFFGQGTRLTVV.

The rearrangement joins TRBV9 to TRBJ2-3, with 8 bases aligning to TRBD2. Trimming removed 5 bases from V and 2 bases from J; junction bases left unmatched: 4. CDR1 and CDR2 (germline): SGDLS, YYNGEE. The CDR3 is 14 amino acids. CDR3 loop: CASRTSASTDTQYF. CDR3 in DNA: TGTGCCAGCAGGACTAGCGCCTCCACAGATACGCAGTATTTT.

The CDR3 DNA sequence: TGTGCCAGCAGCCCAGAGGGATTGGCGGGGGGGTTCAATGAGCAGTTCTTC. It encodes CASSPEGLAGGFNEQFF. The rearrangement uses TRBV7-9 and TRBJ2-1, with TRBD2 matching over 9 bases. The CDR3 has 17 residues. The J segment lost 6 bases and the V segment lost 5 bases, leaving 14 bases of the junction unmatched. The germline CDR1 and CDR2 sequences are SEHNR and FQNEAQ (reference sequence). The variable domain in full, completed from reference TRBV7-9 and TRBJ2-1, reads DTGVSQNPRHKITKRGQNVTFRCDPISEHNRLYWYRQTLGQGPEFLTYFQNEAQLEKSRLLSDRFSAERPKGSFSTLEIQRTEQGDSAMYLCASSPEGLAGGFNEQFFGPGTRLTVL.

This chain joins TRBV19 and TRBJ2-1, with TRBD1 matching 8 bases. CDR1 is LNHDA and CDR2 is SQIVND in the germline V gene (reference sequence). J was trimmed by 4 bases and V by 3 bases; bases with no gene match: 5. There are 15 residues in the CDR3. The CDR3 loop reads CASSIRQGIYNEQFF. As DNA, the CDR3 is TGTGCCAGTAGTATCAGACAGGGGATATACAATGAGCAGTTCTTC.

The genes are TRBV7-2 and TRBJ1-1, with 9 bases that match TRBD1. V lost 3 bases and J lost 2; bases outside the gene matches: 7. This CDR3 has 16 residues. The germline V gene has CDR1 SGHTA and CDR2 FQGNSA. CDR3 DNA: TGTGCCAGCAGCTTCGGGACAGGGAAGAGAAACACTGAAGCTTTCTTT. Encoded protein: CASSFGTGKRNTEAFF.

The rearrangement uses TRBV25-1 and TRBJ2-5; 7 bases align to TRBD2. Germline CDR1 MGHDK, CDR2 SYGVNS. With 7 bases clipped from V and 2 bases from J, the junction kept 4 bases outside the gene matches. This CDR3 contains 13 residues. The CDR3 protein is CASTRDYQETQYF. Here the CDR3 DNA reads TGTGCCAGCACCCGGGACTATCAAGAGACCCAGTACTTC.

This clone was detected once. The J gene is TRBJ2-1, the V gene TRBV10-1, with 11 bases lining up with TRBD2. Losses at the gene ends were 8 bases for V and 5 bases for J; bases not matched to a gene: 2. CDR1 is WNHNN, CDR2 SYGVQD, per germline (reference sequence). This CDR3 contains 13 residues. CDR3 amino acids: CASGTSGNNEQFF. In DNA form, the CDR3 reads TGCGCCAGCGGGACTAGCGGAAACAATGAGCAGTTCTTC.

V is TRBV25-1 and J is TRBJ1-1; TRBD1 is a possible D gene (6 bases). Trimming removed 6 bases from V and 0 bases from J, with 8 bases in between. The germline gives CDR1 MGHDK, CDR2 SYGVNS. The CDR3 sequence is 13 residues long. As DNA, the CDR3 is TGTGCCAGCAGACAGGGTTTGAACACTGAAGCTTTCTTT. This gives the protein CASRQGLNTEAFF.

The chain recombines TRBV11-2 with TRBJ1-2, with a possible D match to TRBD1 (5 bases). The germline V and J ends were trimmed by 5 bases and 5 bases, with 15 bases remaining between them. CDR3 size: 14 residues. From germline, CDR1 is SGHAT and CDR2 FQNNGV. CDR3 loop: CASSPPRDGYGYTF. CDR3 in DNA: TGTGCCAGCAGCCCACCCAGGGATGGGTATGGCTACACCTTC.

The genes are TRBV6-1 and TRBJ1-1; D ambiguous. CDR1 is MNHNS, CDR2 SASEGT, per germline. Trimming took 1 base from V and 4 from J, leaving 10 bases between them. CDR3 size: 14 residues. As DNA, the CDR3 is TGTGCCAGCAGTGAAGGGGTGGAGGGCACTGAAGCTTTCTTT. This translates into CASSEGVEGTEAFF.

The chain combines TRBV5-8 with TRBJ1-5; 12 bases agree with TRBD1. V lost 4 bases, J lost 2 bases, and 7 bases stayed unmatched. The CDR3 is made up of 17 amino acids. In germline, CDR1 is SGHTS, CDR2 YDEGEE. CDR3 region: CASSAGTGGEGNQPQHF. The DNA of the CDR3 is TGTGCCAGCAGCGCGGGGACAGGGGGCGAAGGCAATCAGCCCCAGCATTTT. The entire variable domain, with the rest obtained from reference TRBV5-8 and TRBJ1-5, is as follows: EAGVTQSPTHLIKTRGQQATLRCSPISGHTSVYWYQQALGLGLQFLLWYDEGEERNRGNFPPRFSGRQFPNYSSELNVNALELEDSALYLCASSAGTGGEGNQPQHFGDGTRLSIL.

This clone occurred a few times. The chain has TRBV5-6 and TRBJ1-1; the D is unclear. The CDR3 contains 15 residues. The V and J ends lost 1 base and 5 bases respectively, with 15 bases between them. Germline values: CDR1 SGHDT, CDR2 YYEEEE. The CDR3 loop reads CASSLTGRFGTEAFF. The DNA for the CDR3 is TGTGCCAGCAGCTTGACGGGGAGGTTCGGGACTGAAGCTTTCTTT.

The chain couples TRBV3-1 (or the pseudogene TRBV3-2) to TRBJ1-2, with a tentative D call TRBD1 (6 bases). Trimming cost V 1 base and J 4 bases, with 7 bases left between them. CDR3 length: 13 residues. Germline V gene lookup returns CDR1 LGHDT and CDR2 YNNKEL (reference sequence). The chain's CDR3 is CASSQGGPYGYTF. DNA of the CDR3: TGTGCCAGCAGCCAAGGGGGGCCCTATGGCTACACCTTC.

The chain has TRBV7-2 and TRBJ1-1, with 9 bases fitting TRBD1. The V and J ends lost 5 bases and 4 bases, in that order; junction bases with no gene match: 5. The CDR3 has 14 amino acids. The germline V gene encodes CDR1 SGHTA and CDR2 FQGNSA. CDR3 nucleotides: TGTGCCAGCAGCCCACAGGGGGCCGGCACTGAAGCTTTCTTT. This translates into CASSPQGAGTEAFF. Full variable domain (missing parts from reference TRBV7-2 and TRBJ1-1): GAGVSQSPSNKVTEKGKDVELRCDPISGHTALYWYRQSLGQGLEFLIYFQGNSAPDKSGLPSDRFSAERTGGSVSTLTIQRTQQEDSAVYLCASSPQGAGTEAFFGQGTRLTVV.

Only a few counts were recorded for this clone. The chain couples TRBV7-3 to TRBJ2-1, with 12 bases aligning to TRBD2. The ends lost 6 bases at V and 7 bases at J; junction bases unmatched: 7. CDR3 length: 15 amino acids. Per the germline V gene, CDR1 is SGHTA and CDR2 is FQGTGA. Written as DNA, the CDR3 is TGTGCCAGCAGGAGACTAGCGGGAGACGTAAATGAGCAGTTCTTC. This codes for CASRRLAGDVNEQFF.